The 18 T cell receptor beta chains below were found in one sample sequenced in a study of technical replicates of blood from several donors. TCRdb keeps only in-frame clones here, not all; method: immunoSEQ multiplex PCR. The sample has some 94,000 clones; approximately 94% are singletons. The specimen sequenced was T cells isolated from PBMCs. Receptors originate from a human donor in good health.

The J gene is TRBJ2-7, the V gene TRBV25-1; 10 nucleotides align to TRBD1. CDR3 length: 13 amino acids. Trimming removed 7 bases from V and 5 bases from J; junction bases left unmatched: 5. CDR1 is MGHDK, CDR2 SYGVNS, per germline. The CDR3 here is CASKWTGGDEQYF. The DNA for the CDR3 is TGTGCCAGCAAATGGACAGGGGGAGACGAGCAGTACTTC.

The chain links TRBV19 to TRBJ2-1; D call uncertain. This CDR3 spans 14 amino acids. Per germline, CDR1 LNHDA and CDR2 SQIVND (reference sequence). The V and J ends lost 9 bases and 0 bases respectively, with 12 bases between them. The CDR3: CASSKKSSYNEQFF. The CDR3 region has the DNA TGTGCCAGCTCGAAAAAGAGCTCCTACAATGAGCAGTTCTTC. Using reference TRBV19 and TRBJ2-1 for the parts outside the CDR3, the full variable domain is DGGITQSPKYLFRKEGQNVTLSCEQNLNHDAMYWYRQDPGQGLRLIYYSQIVNDFQKGDIAEGYSVSREKKESFPLTVTSAQKNPTAFYLCASSKKSSYNEQFFGPGTRLTVL.

V and J are TRBV9 and TRBJ1-4; 10 bases fit TRBD1. CDR1 is SGDLS and CDR2 is YYNGEE in the germline V gene. V dropped 0 bases and J dropped 5; count of bases not matched to a gene: 1. The CDR3 has 15 residues. CDR3 loop: CASSVEGQGNEKLFF. The CDR3 region has the DNA TGTGCCAGCAGCGTAGAGGGACAGGGGAATGAAAAACTGTTTTTT.

The chain joins TRBV7-9 to TRBJ1-5; the D is unclear. The germline CDR1 and CDR2 sequences are SEHNR and FQNEAQ (reference sequence). Deletions cut 3 bases from V and 3 bases from J, with 12 bases between. The CDR3 consists of 15 residues. CDR3 sequence (DNA): TGTGCCAGCAGCTTCTCTGGAGAATACAATCAGCCCCAGCATTTT. Its protein product is CASSFSGEYNQPQHF.

The gene calls are TRBV6-6 and TRBJ2-1, with TRBD2 matching 7 bases. The CDR3 runs 16 residues. J was trimmed by 5 bases and V by 1 base; bases with no gene match: 8. From germline, CDR1 is MNHNY and CDR2 SVGAGI (reference sequence). As DNA, the CDR3 is TGTGCCAGCAGTTACTTTCTCGGGGGGAGGGACAATGAGCAGTTCTTC. Protein product: CASSYFLGGRDNEQFF.

The chain employs TRBV7-8 and TRBJ2-2; D not certain. The ends were cut back, 1 base at V and 0 bases at J, with 3 bases in the middle. The CDR3 runs to 14 residues. Germline V gene data show CDR1 as SGHVS and CDR2 as FQNEAQ. The CDR3 loop reads CASSLGANTGELFF. CDR3 bases: TGTGCCAGCAGCTTAGGCGCGAACACCGGGGAGCTGTTTTTT.

The chain links TRBV19 to TRBJ2-5; D perhaps matches TRBD1 (6 bases). Germline values: CDR1 LNHDA, CDR2 SQIVND (reference sequence). The germline V and J ends were trimmed by 10 bases and 3 bases, with 15 bases remaining between them. The CDR3 is made up of 13 amino acids. CDR3 DNA: TGTGCCATCCCTAGTCAGGGGAAAGAGACCCAGTACTTC. Translating gives CAIPSQGKETQYF.

The chain couples TRBV19 to TRBJ2-1; possibly TRBD1 for D (7 bases). This CDR3 comprises 15 residues. V was pared by 6 bases and J by 2 bases, with 14 bases between. Germline-derived CDR1 and CDR2 are LNHDA and SQIVND (reference sequence). The CDR3 protein is CASSHRGGPYNEQFF. CDR3 bases: TGTGCCAGTAGCCACAGGGGAGGACCCTACAATGAGCAGTTCTTC.

The CDR3 DNA follows: TGTGCCAGCAGTTACACGGGGGAGGGGCAAGAGACCCAGTACTTC. It codes for CASSYTGEGQETQYF. V usage is TRBV6-5 and J usage is TRBJ2-5, with 7 bases that match TRBD2. V was clipped by 2 bases and J by 2 bases; unmatched bases: 5. CDR3 length: 15 residues. Per germline, CDR1 MNHEY and CDR2 SVGAGI.

The chain couples TRBV7-9 to TRBJ2-1; 13 positions match TRBD2. Germline-derived CDR1 and CDR2 are SEHNR and FQNEAQ (reference sequence). Germline trimming cut 5 bases from V and 5 bases from J; bases unmatched to any gene: 3. This CDR3 spans 15 amino acids. CDR3 nucleotide sequence: TGTGCCAGCAGCCGACTAGCGGGAGGTGACAATGAGCAGTTCTTC. It yields the protein CASSRLAGGDNEQFF.

This CDR3 reads CASSSRSPGTTSYNEQFF. CDR3 DNA: TGTGCCAGCAGCTCGCGGTCCCCCGGGACTACCTCCTACAATGAGCAGTTCTTC. The chain uses TRBV9 and TRBJ2-1; 7 nucleotides align to TRBD2. Germline assignment: CDR1 SGDLS and CDR2 YYNGEE. This CDR3 spans 18 amino acids. Unmatched junction bases numbered 13, after V lost 4 bases and J lost 0 bases.

The J gene is TRBJ2-3, the V gene TRBV29-1; 11 bases map to TRBD1. V gave up 6 bases and J gave up 3 bases; unmatched junction bases: 5. Germline V gene data show CDR1 as SQVTM and CDR2 as ANQGSEA. This CDR3 contains 14 residues. This CDR3 is CSVLDRGRTDTQYF. DNA of the CDR3: TGCAGCGTACTGGACAGGGGGCGTACAGATACGCAGTATTTT.

This clone was picked up one time. V usage is TRBV5-6 and J usage is TRBJ2-5, with TRBD1 matching 9 bases. Losses at the gene ends were 5 bases for V and 3 bases for J; bases not matched to a gene: 11. CDR1 and CDR2 from the germline V gene are SGHDT and YYEEEE. The CDR3 contains 16 residues. For the CDR3, the DNA is TGTGCCAGCAGTTTATTCCCGACAGGGGGAGAAGAGACCCAGTACTTC. Translating gives CASSLFPTGGEETQYF.

V usage is TRBV2 and J usage is TRBJ1-2; 8 bases agree with TRBD1. The CDR3 totals 13 residues. V shed 8 bases and J 5 bases; nucleotides not matched to a gene: 7. Germline values: CDR1 SNHLY, CDR2 FYNNEI. The CDR3 nucleotides read TGTGCCAGCCTCGGGACAGGCGTATATGGCTACACCTTC. Translation: CASLGTGVYGYTF.

The chain carries TRBV5-5 and TRBJ2-7; TRBD1 matches 7 bases. CDR3 size: 14 residues. CDR1 is SGHKS, CDR2 YYEKEE, per germline (reference sequence). Germline trimming cut 3 bases from V and 5 bases from J; bases unmatched to any gene: 8. The CDR3, as DNA: TGTGCCAGCAGCTACAGGGGTAGGGGCCACGAGCAGTACTTC. Its translation is CASSYRGRGHEQYF.

The chain links TRBV11-2 to TRBJ2-1; 8 nucleotides align to TRBD2. The length of the CDR3 is 15 residues. V lost 4 bases and J lost 6; bases outside the gene matches: 8. Germline CDR1 reads SGHAT; CDR2 reads FQNNGV. Here the CDR3 reads CASSSKREPRNEQFF. The CDR3 nucleotides are TGTGCCAGCAGCTCCAAGCGGGAGCCCCGCAATGAGCAGTTCTTC.

CDR3 in amino acids: CASSSPRGQIEETQYF. In nucleotides, the CDR3 is TGTGCCAGCAGCTCCCCCAGGGGGCAAATTGAAGAGACCCAGTACTTC. The rearrangement joins TRBV5-4 to TRBJ2-5, with 8 bases lining up with TRBD1. The CDR3 extends over 16 amino acids. Trimming at V came to 3 bases and at J to 3 bases, leaving 10 bases not matched to a gene. In germline, CDR1 is SGHNT, CDR2 YYREEE (reference sequence).

The chain recombines TRBV5-3 with TRBJ2-7, with 8 bases identical to TRBD2. TRBV5-3 is an open reading frame whose function is uncertain. This CDR3 has 16 amino acids. With 1 base clipped from V and 3 bases from J, the junction kept 9 bases outside the gene matches. This CDR3 reads CARSLNLAGWDYEQYF. The CDR3, as DNA: TGTGCCAGAAGCTTGAATCTAGCGGGTTGGGACTACGAGCAGTACTTC.